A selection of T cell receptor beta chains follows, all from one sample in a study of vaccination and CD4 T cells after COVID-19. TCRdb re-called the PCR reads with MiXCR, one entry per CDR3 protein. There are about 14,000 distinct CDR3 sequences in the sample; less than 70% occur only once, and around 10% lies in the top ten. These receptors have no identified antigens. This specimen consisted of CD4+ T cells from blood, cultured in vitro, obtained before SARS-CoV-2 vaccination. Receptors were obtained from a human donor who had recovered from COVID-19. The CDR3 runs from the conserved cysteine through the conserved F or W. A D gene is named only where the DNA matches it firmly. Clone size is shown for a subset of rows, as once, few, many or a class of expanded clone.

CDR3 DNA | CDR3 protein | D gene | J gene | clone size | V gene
TGCAGTGCTAGAGCCTACGGGACACATCTCACAGATACGCAGTATTTT | CSARAYGTHLTDTQYF | - | TRBJ2-3 | once | TRBV20-1
TGTGCCAGCAGGGAGGGGGGGCAAGAGACCCAGTACTTC | CASREGGQETQYF | - | TRBJ2-5 | - | TRBV2
TGCGCCAGCAGCCAGATGGGGGGTCGGGTAGATACGCAGTATTTT | CASSQMGGRVDTQYF | - | TRBJ2-3 | few | TRBV4-3
TGTGCCAGCAGGGGTCAGGACAGGCTCGCGGGTCATACGCAGTATTTT | CASRGQDRLAGHTQYF | TRBD1 | TRBJ2-3 | - | TRBV6-1
TGTGCCACCAGTGACCCCTCGCCAGGGTCGGCCGGGGAGCTGTTTTTT | CATSDPSPGSAGELFF | - | TRBJ2-2 | few | TRBV24-1
TGTGCCAGTTCCAGGGGAACCACTGAAGCTTTCTTT | CASSRGTTEAFF | - | TRBJ1-1 | - | TRBV28
TGTGCCAGCAGTTCCACCCGGGGGGTTAATGAAAAACTGTTTTTT | CASSSTRGVNEKLFF | - | TRBJ1-4 | - | TRBV6-5
TGTGCCAGCAGCGCCGGGGACAGACTACTAGATACGCAGTATTTT | CASSAGDRLLDTQYF | TRBD1 | TRBJ2-3 | - | TRBV9
TGTGCCAGCAGCTTACGAGGACAGGGGGGGGCTTCCCAAGAGACCCAGTACTTC | CASSLRGQGGASQETQYF | TRBD1 | TRBJ2-5 | - | TRBV7-2
TGTGCCGGTCAAGCAGGGGGCCCCCCCTATGGCTACACCTTC | CAGQAGGPPYGYTF | TRBD1 | TRBJ1-2 | - | TRBV6-1
TGTGCCAGCAGTGAATTTGGGGGGCAAACCAATCAGCCCCAGCATTTT | CASSEFGGQTNQPQHF | - | TRBJ1-5 | few | TRBV6-1
TGTGCCAGCAGCTTAGAGTCAGGGACTAATTCACCCCTCCACTTT | CASSLESGTNSPLHF | - | TRBJ1-6 | - | TRBV11-2
TGCAGTGCTAGACCTAGTGTGGCGAACACCGGGGAGCTGTTTTTT | CSARPSVANTGELFF | - | TRBJ2-2 | - | TRBV20-1
TGTGCCAGCAGTCCCGGGACAGAGCATCAGCCCCAGCATTTT | CASSPGTEHQPQHF | TRBD1 | TRBJ1-5 | few | TRBV6-1
TGTGCCAGCAGCCCTGGACAGGGGGCCGGTGGCACTGAAGCTTTCTTT | CASSPGQGAGGTEAFF | TRBD1 | TRBJ1-1 | few | TRBV7-8
TGTGCCAGCAGCTTAAGGCAGGGTGATGAAAAACTGTTTTTT | CASSLRQGDEKLFF | - | TRBJ1-4 | few | TRBV5-4
TGTGCCAGCAGCTTAGGGGCAGGGCGGCAGCCCCAGCATTTT | CASSLGAGRQPQHF | - | TRBJ1-5 | - | TRBV7-8
TGCAGTGCTAGAGATCGGGGGGCGGGGGCCTACAATGAGCAGTTCTTC | CSARDRGAGAYNEQFF | - | TRBJ2-1 | - | TRBV20-1
TGTGCCAGCAGTTACGGGGTAGCGGGGCTCTCCTACGAGCAGTACTTC | CASSYGVAGLSYEQYF | TRBD2 | TRBJ2-7 | - | TRBV6-2/TRBV6-3
TGTGCCAGCGCCGGGACTAGCGTACTTTCCTACAATGAGCAGTTCTTC | CASAGTSVLSYNEQFF | TRBD2 | TRBJ2-1 | - | TRBV19
TGTGCCACCAGCAGAGTTAGTAACCTTTACGAGCAGTACTTC | CATSRVSNLYEQYF | - | TRBJ2-7 | few | TRBV15
TGTGCCAGCAGCGGGGGGGAAGTGGACCCTCGTAAATCTGAAGCTTTCTTT | CASSGGEVDPRKSEAFF | - | TRBJ1-1 | - | TRBV6-4
TGCAGTGCTAGACTGCAGGGCCCTGGAAACACCATATATTTT | CSARLQGPGNTIYF | - | TRBJ1-3 | few | TRBV20-1
TGTGCCAGCAGTACAGCCGGGAGTTCCTACGAGCAGTACTTC | CASSTAGSSYEQYF | - | TRBJ2-7 | - | TRBV6-1
TGTGCCAGCAGACCAAACCAAGACTACGAGCAGTACTTC | CASRPNQDYEQYF | - | TRBJ2-7 | - | TRBV27
TGCGCCAGCAGCCAAGAGACCGCTAACACCGGGGAGCTGTTTTTT | CASSQETANTGELFF | - | TRBJ2-2 | - | TRBV4-1
TGTGCCAGTAGCAAAACGGGAGCCTACGAGCAGTACTTC | CASSKTGAYEQYF | - | TRBJ2-7 | few | TRBV19
TGTGCCAGCAGCTCACGGCGGACAGGCACTGAAGCTTTCTTT | CASSSRRTGTEAFF | TRBD1 | TRBJ1-1 | - | TRBV7-3
TGTGCCTGGAGTGCCCCGAGGACAGGGGGGAGGATGGCTTTCTTT | CAWSAPRTGGRMAFF | TRBD1 | TRBJ1-1 | - | TRBV30
TGTGCCAGCAGCCGCGATAATTCACCCCTCCACTTT | CASSRDNSPLHF | - | TRBJ1-6 | - | TRBV12-3/TRBV12-4
TGCAGTGCTAGAGACCTTGGACTAGCGGGGACCCAGTACTTC | CSARDLGLAGTQYF | TRBD2 | TRBJ2-5 | few | TRBV20-1
TGTGCCAGCAGCCGGGGACAGGGCCAGACCCAGTACTTC | CASSRGQGQTQYF | TRBD1 | TRBJ2-5 | - | TRBV7-2
TGTGCCAGCAGCTTAGATTCGGGGGGCAATCAGCCCCAGCATTTT | CASSLDSGGNQPQHF | - | TRBJ1-5 | - | TRBV11-2
TGTGCCATCAGTGGGCGGGGGGAGGGCAATGAGCAGTTCTTC | CAISGRGEGNEQFF | TRBD2 | TRBJ2-1 | - | TRBV10-3
TGTGCCAGCAGTCTCCGGACTAGCGGGTACTACGAGCAGTACTTC | CASSLRTSGYYEQYF | TRBD2 | TRBJ2-7 | few | TRBV28
TGTGCCAGCAGCTTATCGGCAGCCCAAGAGACCCAGTACTTC | CASSLSAAQETQYF | - | TRBJ2-5 | few | TRBV7-3
TGCAGTGCCCGGGACTACCGCACAGATACGCAGTATTTT | CSARDYRTDTQYF | TRBD2 | TRBJ2-3 | - | TRBV20-1
TGCAGTGCTAGAGATGCCGGGAGGGCCGGCACAGATACGCAGTATTTT | CSARDAGRAGTDTQYF | TRBD2 | TRBJ2-3 | - | TRBV20-1
TGTGCCAGCAGAGGGAGTAGCGGGCAACCCCGGGGCACCGGGGAGCTGTTTTTT | CASRGSSGQPRGTGELFF | TRBD2 | TRBJ2-2 | few | TRBV27
TGTGCCAGCAGCTTAGGGGGCAGGGCAACCTTC | CASSLGGRATF | - | TRBJ1-2 | few | TRBV7-2
TGTGCCTCGAAAGGACAGGCTAATTCACCCCTCCACTTT | CASKGQANSPLHF | TRBD1 | TRBJ1-6 | - | TRBV6-1
TGTGCCAGCAGTGCTGTACAGGGGGATGGCTACACCTTC | CASSAVQGDGYTF | TRBD1 | TRBJ1-2 | - | TRBV6-1
TGTGCCAGCAGTTTCAGCTCCCGGGAGACCCAGTACTTC | CASSFSSRETQYF | - | TRBJ2-5 | once | TRBV12-3/TRBV12-4
TGTGCCACCAGCAGATCGCGACAGGCCGGGCAGCCCCAGCATTTT | CATSRSRQAGQPQHF | - | TRBJ1-5 | few | TRBV15
TGTGCCAGCAGCCGCACAGATACGCAGTATTTT | CASSRTDTQYF | - | TRBJ2-3 | - | TRBV2